A single sample gave rise to the 19 T cell receptor beta chains below, sequenced in a study of T cells in Graves' hyperthyroidism and ophthalmopathy. The investigators amplified TCR beta CDR3 regions from RNA transcripts. TCR CDR3 regions were first amplified by RT-PCR with HTBI primers. TCRdb reprocessed the multiplex PCR reads with MiXCR, giving one entry per CDR3 protein. Among 500,000 to 650,000 distinct CDR3 sequences, 15% to 20% were seen once, and the ten largest hold roughly 44%. Input material: blood. The origin of the receptors is a man between 40 and 49 years old with Graves' ophthalmopathy.

The rearrangement joins TRBV7-2 to TRBJ1-6; 11 bases match TRBD1. CDR1 and CDR2 (germline): SGHTA, FQGNSA. The junction had 10 bases not matched to a gene; V was cut back by 2 bases and J by 10 bases. The CDR3 is 17 amino acids. The CDR3 protein is CASSLSGWRTGGSPLHF. CDR3 nucleotide sequence: TGTGCCAGCAGCTTAAGCGGGTGGAGGACAGGGGGCTCACCCCTCCACTTT.

This clonotype turned up a few times. The chain carries TRBV12-3 or TRBV12-4 and TRBJ2-5; 11 bases align to TRBD1. The CDR3 runs 17 residues. With V trimmed by 6 bases and J by 2 bases, 11 bases remained unmatched. The CDR3 loop is CASSWTGGVGLQETQYF. For the CDR3, the DNA is TGTGCCAGCAGCTGGACAGGGGGCGTGGGGTTACAAGAGACCCAGTACTTC.

This clonotype was seen a few times. The chain recombines TRBV7-9 with TRBJ2-3; D possibly uses TRBD1 or TRBD2 (5 bases each). CDR1 and CDR2 (germline): SEHNR, FQNEAQ (reference sequence). The CDR3 spans 15 residues. The V gene lost 1 base and the J gene lost 6 bases, with 14 bases spanning the gap. The CDR3 DNA follows: TGTGCCAGCAGCTTAGGAGGGGTCAGGGTGGATACGCAGTATTTT. As protein: CASSLGGVRVDTQYF.

There are many counts of this clonotype. The gene calls are TRBV27 and TRBJ1-1; D ambiguous. Germline V lookup: CDR1 MNHEY, CDR2 SMNVEV (reference sequence). V was cut by 8 bases and J by 1 base, with 11 bases left in between. The CDR3 totals 13 residues. CDR3 sequence reads: CASVGMGNTEAFF. The DNA for the CDR3 is TGTGCCAGCGTTGGGATGGGGAACACTGAAGCTTTCTTT.

This clonotype was counted ten times or more. The chain recombines TRBV11-2 with TRBJ2-3, with 9 positions matching TRBD2. V shed 1 base, J shed 0 bases, and the junction held 5 bases outside the gene matches. Germline CDR1 is SGHAT and CDR2 is FQNNGV. This CDR3 comprises 17 residues. The CDR3: CASSLGSGSSSTDTQYF. CDR3 in DNA: TGTGCCAGCAGCTTAGGTAGCGGGAGTTCTAGCACAGATACGCAGTATTTT.

V and J are TRBV29-1 and TRBJ2-1; D possibly corresponds to TRBD2 (6 bases). Germline-derived CDR1 and CDR2 are SQVTM and ANQGSEA. CDR3 length: 13 amino acids. V shed 4 bases and J shed 9 bases, with 16 bases lying between them. CDR3 region: CSVGYGGRPEQFF. The DNA of the CDR3 is TGCAGCGTTGGATATGGGGGGAGGCCTGAGCAGTTCTTC.

J is TRBJ1-1 and V is TRBV14; D not certain. Trimming removed 0 bases from V and 1 base from J, with 3 bases in between. The CDR3 sequence is 13 residues long. Germline V gene sequence: CDR1 SGHDN, CDR2 FVKESK. The CDR3 is CASSQESNTEAFF. The CDR3 DNA sequence: TGTGCCAGCAGCCAAGAATCGAACACTGAAGCTTTCTTT.

Many counts were recorded for this clonotype. J is TRBJ1-1 and V is TRBV6-1, with D perhaps TRBD1 (6 bases). In germline, CDR1 is MNHNS, CDR2 SASEGT. The germline V and J ends were trimmed by 5 bases and 1 base, with 17 bases remaining between them. The CDR3 is made up of 16 amino acids. This CDR3 is CASSSPGGLGNTEAFF. CDR3 coding DNA: TGTGCCAGCAGTTCCCCGGGGGGGCTAGGGAACACTGAAGCTTTCTTT.

This chain uses TRBV7-2 with TRBJ1-3, with unresolved D. The V end was cut by 1 base, the J end by 1 base, with 8 bases between. The CDR3 length is 15 residues. Germline lookup yields CDR1 SGHTA and CDR2 FQGNSA. CDR3 loop: CASSLGDLSGNTIYF. The CDR3 DNA is TGTGCCAGCAGCTTAGGGGATCTTTCTGGAAACACCATATATTTT. The whole variable domain, remainder taken from reference TRBV7-2 and TRBJ1-3, is GAGVSQSPSNKVTEKGKDVELRCDPISGHTALYWYRQSLGQGLEFLIYFQGNSAPDKSGLPSDRFSAERTGGSVSTLTIQRTQQEDSAVYLCASSLGDLSGNTIYFGEGSWLTVV.

This clonotype was observed a few times. V is TRBV6-1 and J is TRBJ2-2; D remains ambiguous. The V end was cut by 6 bases, the J end by 0 bases, with 11 bases between. The CDR3 has 15 amino acids. Germline CDR1 and CDR2: MNHNS and SASEGT. The CDR3 sequence: CASRVISANTGELFF. The CDR3 coding sequence is TGTGCCAGCAGGGTCATATCCGCGAACACCGGGGAGCTGTTTTTT.

This clonotype occurred a few times. This sequence joins TRBV18 and TRBJ2-7; D not resolved. V lost 6 bases and J 0 bases, leaving 12 bases between the germline ends. Germline values: CDR1 KGHSH, CDR2 LQKENI. The CDR3 loop spans 14 amino acids. This CDR3 is CASSPRPISYEQYF. The DNA of the CDR3 is TGTGCCAGCTCCCCCCGGCCAATCTCCTACGAGCAGTACTTC. Filled out from reference TRBV18 and TRBJ2-7, the complete variable domain reads NAGVMQNPRHLVRRRGQEARLRCSPMKGHSHVYWYRQLPEEGLKFMVYLQKENIIDESGMPKERFSAEFPKEGPSILRIQQVVRGDSAAYFCASSPRPISYEQYFGPGTRLTVT.

This clonotype was seen repeatedly, ten times or more. The chain uses TRBV28 and TRBJ2-5; 7 nucleotides agree with TRBD1. This CDR3 region has 15 residues. Trimming removed 2 bases from V and 3 bases from J; junction bases left unmatched: 6. CDR1 and CDR2 from the germline V gene are MDHEN and SYDVKM. CDR3 DNA sequence: TGTGCCAGCAGTTTACGGGACAGAGTGAAAGAGACCCAGTACTTC. This sequence encodes CASSLRDRVKETQYF.

This clonotype was observed many times. The chain combines TRBV12-3 or TRBV12-4 with TRBJ2-5, with TRBD2 matching 11 bases. V shed 9 bases and J 7 bases; nucleotides not matched to a gene: 13. The CDR3 is made up of 15 amino acids. CDR3: CASTSGGTPVGTQYF. The CDR3 region has the DNA TGTGCCAGTACTAGCGGGGGCACCCCGGTGGGGACCCAGTACTTC.

Only a few counts were recorded for this clonotype. The chain is built from TRBV6-1 and TRBJ1-2, with D perhaps TRBD1 (5 bases). The CDR3 extends over 12 amino acids. Trimming cost V 3 bases and J 6 bases, with 8 bases left between them. Looked up from germline, CDR1 is MNHNS and CDR2 is SASEGT. The CDR3 DNA is TGTGCCAGCAGTGACAGGGCGGATGGCTACACCTTC. Its translation: CASSDRADGYTF.

V usage is TRBV2 and J usage is TRBJ2-7; D not resolved. This CDR3 is built from 13 residues. Germline lookup yields CDR1 SNHLY and CDR2 FYNNEI. The V end was cut by 3 bases, the J end by 9 bases, with 15 bases between. Written as DNA, the CDR3 is TGTGCCAGCAGTGATGGTGTATCTACGGGGCAGTACTTC. It encodes CASSDGVSTGQYF.

The chain recombines TRBV7-8 with TRBJ1-1; maybe TRBD1 (6 bases). Germline V gives CDR1 SGHVS, CDR2 FQNEAQ. The CDR3 runs 15 residues. Trimming cost V 1 base and J 1 base, with 10 bases left between them. In nucleotides, the CDR3 is TGTGCCAGCAGCTTAGGAGGGGGGCAGAACACTGAAGCTTTCTTT. Amino acids: CASSLGGGQNTEAFF.

This clonotype was recorded at least ten times. This chain uses TRBV30 with TRBJ1-1, with no clear D. The germline V gene encodes CDR1 GTSNPN and CDR2 SVGIG (reference sequence). The ends were cut back, 4 bases at V and 7 bases at J, with 10 bases in the middle. The CDR3 runs to 11 residues. CDR3 sequence reads: CAWKGSIEAFF. Here the CDR3 DNA reads TGTGCCTGGAAGGGCTCAATTGAAGCTTTCTTT.

The chain has TRBV4-2 and TRBJ1-2; 7 bases are a match to TRBD1. Germline values: CDR1 LGHNA, CDR2 YNFKEQ. Unmatched junction bases numbered 12, after V lost 4 bases and J lost 7 bases. There are 15 residues in the CDR3. In DNA form, the CDR3 reads TGTGCCAGCAGCCCCCTTTCCGGACAGGAGGGTGGCTACACCTTC. Translation gives CASSPLSGQEGGYTF.

This clonotype was seen many times. This chain links TRBV30 with TRBJ1-2; D uncertain. CDR3 length equals 11 residues. The germline V gene has CDR1 GTSNPN and CDR2 SVGIG (reference sequence). Trimming pared 1 base from V and 0 bases from J, leaving 0 bases between. CDR3 residues: CAWSANYGYTF. CDR3 nucleotide sequence: TGTGCCTGGAGTGCTAACTATGGCTACACCTTC.